This T cell receptor beta chain was identified during a study of blood T cell repertoires in COVID-19. This CDR3 is 16 amino acids long. Deletions cut 1 base from V and 2 bases from J, with 13 bases between. CDR1 LGHNT and CDR2 FRNRAP come from the germline V gene. The data were produced by immunoSEQ multiplex PCR, yet TCRdb's version contains in-frame clones alone and is incomplete. The sample records roughly 300,000 clones, approximately 82% being singletons. Sequenced material: peripheral blood. The receptor was isolated from a woman in her forties or fifties with acute or convalescent COVID-19. The gene calls are TRBV12-5 and TRBJ2-3, with D possibly being TRBD2 (6 bases). The CDR3 sequence is CASGLAPGTFTDTQYF. In DNA, the CDR3 is TGTGCTAGTGGTTTGGCCCCCGGGACTTTCACAGATACGCAGTATTTT.